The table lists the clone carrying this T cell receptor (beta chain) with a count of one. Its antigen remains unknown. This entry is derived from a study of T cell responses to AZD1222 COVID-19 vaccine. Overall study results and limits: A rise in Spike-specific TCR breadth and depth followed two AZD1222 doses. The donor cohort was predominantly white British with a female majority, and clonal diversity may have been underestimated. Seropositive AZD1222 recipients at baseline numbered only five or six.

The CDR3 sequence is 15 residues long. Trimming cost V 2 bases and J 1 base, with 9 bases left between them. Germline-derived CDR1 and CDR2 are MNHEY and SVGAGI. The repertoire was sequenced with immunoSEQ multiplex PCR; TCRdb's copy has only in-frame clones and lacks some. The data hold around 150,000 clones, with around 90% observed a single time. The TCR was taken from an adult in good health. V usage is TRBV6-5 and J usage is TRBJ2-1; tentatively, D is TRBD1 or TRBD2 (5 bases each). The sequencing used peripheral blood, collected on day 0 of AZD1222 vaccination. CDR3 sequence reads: CASSYGDRSYNEQFF. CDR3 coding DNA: TGTGCCAGCAGTTACGGGGACCGTTCCTACAATGAGCAGTTCTTC.